Each of the 5 T cell receptor beta chains below was sequenced from the same sample in a study of high-grade serous ovarian cancer treatment subgroups. Tumor samples were obtained before definitive surgery or chemotherapy. Some clones are missing from TCRdb's copy, which holds only in-frame ones; the method was immunoSEQ multiplex PCR. The table lists about 40,000 clones, approximately 80% of them singletons, with less than 4% in the top ten. Sequenced sample: tumor tissue. These receptor sequences come from a human donor with high-grade serous ovarian cancer.

The V call is TRBV7-2, the J call TRBJ1-5, with D unclear. Between the trimmed V and J ends, which lost 3 bases and 4 bases, there was a span of 13 bases. CDR3 length: 15 residues. In germline, CDR1 is SGHTA, CDR2 FQGNSA. The DNA for the CDR3 is TGTGCCAGCAGCTTGGCCCTAACTCTTAATCAGCCCCAGCATTTT. Amino acid sequence: CASSLALTLNQPQHF.

The genes are TRBV13 and TRBJ2-7; D possibly corresponds to TRBD1 (6 bases). V lost 7 bases and J lost 3, with 13 bases in between. Germline V CDR1 and CDR2: PRHDT, FYEKMQ (reference sequence). This CDR3 is built from 13 residues. The CDR3 bases are TGTGCCAGCAAACCCCAACAGGGCTACGAGCAGTACTTC. Protein: CASKPQQGYEQYF.

V gene TRBV20-1 combines with J gene TRBJ1-5; a weak D match, TRBD1 (5 bases). CDR3 length: 11 residues. Trimming took 6 bases from V and 6 from J, leaving 9 bases between them. Germline V gene sequence: CDR1 DFQATT, CDR2 SNEGSKA (reference sequence). This CDR3 is CSAGVGQPQHF. The CDR3 region has the DNA TGCAGTGCGGGGGTGGGTCAGCCCCAGCATTTT.

The chain couples TRBV23-1 to TRBJ1-1, with D tentatively TRBD1 (5 bases). TRBV23-1 is placed among ORFs of uncertain function. V dropped 6 bases and J dropped 3 bases, with 23 bases sitting between them. The CDR3 sequence is 17 residues long. CDR3 nucleotides: TGCGCCAGCAGCAATCCCGAGGGACGGGGGAGAGACACTGAAGCTTTCTTT. Protein sequence: CASSNPEGRGRDTEAFF.

This clone was recorded once. V usage is TRBV28 and J usage is TRBJ1-2, with D possibly TRBD1 on 5 matching bases. Germline V CDR1 and CDR2: MDHEN, SYDVKM. Between the trimmed V and J ends, which lost 3 bases and 3 bases, there was a span of 11 bases. This CDR3 is built from 14 residues. Here the CDR3 DNA reads TGTGCCAGCAGTTTGGGGCAGGGCTACTATGGCTACACCTTC. Its protein product is CASSLGQGYYGYTF.